Each of the 2 T cell receptor beta chains below was sequenced from the same sample in a study of T cell repertoires in cytomegalovirus infection. Their antigens are not known. TCRdb analysed the reads with MiXCR anew, one entry per CDR3 protein. The table includes roughly 990,000 distinct CDR3 sequences, approximately 31% detected once. The starting material was cultured CD8+ T cells from PBMCs, obtained from culture after CMV antigen stimulation. Source of these receptors: a human donor in good health (CMV status not recorded). Some clones in this sample may be carry-over from other donors' samples.

This rearrangement joins TRBV12-3 or TRBV12-4 to TRBJ2-1; maybe TRBD2 (7 bases). The CDR3 has 16 residues. Between the trimmed V and J ends, which lost 5 bases and 5 bases, there was a span of 19 bases. This chain's CDR3 is CASSLTRGAGDNEQFF. The CDR3 coding sequence is TGTGCCAGCAGTCTCACGAGGGGGGCGGGGGACAATGAGCAGTTCTTC.

The chain is built from TRBV20-1 and TRBJ2-7; a possible D gene is TRBD2 (6 bases). The germline gives CDR1 DFQATT, CDR2 SNEGSKA (reference sequence). This CDR3 contains 20 residues. V lost 2 bases and J lost 2, with 31 bases in between. CDR3 amino acids: CSARKDYREDQTRTTYEQYF. In DNA, the CDR3 is TGCAGTGCTAGAAAGGACTACCGCGAGGATCAGACACGGACCACCTACGAGCAGTACTTC.